One and the same sample provided the 8 T cell receptor beta chains below, sequenced in a study of blood T cell repertoires in COVID-19. Data came from immunoSEQ multiplex PCR; TCRdb stores just in-frame clones and leaves some out. Of tens of thousands of clones listed, about 84% are singletons. The sample consisted of peripheral blood. The receptors were gathered from an elderly woman with acute or convalescent COVID-19.

The chain recombines TRBV9 with TRBJ2-5, with a tentative D call TRBD2 (6 bases). The CDR3 loop spans 15 amino acids. Germline V gene lookup returns CDR1 SGDLS and CDR2 YYNGEE. The germline V and J ends were trimmed by 0 bases and 5 bases, with 14 bases remaining between them. CDR3 DNA sequence: TGTGCCAGCAGCGTAGTTGTCGGGGGTGGCGAGACCCAGTACTTC. Its translation: CASSVVVGGGETQYF.

The chain joins TRBV7-5 to TRBJ1-6; whether TRBD1, the table's D call, matches the DNA was not checked. TRBV7-5 is a pseudogene. The CDR3 has 18 residues. CDR3 DNA sequence: TGTGCCAGAAGCTGTCTTGAGGCAGGGGCGCCCCATGATTCACCCCTCCACTTT. This sequence encodes CARSCLEAGAPHDSPLHF.

This rearrangement joins TRBV7-6 to TRBJ2-3, with unresolved D. CDR3 length: 16 amino acids. Germline loops: CDR1 SGHVS, CDR2 FNYEAQ. V was shortened by 7 bases and J by 2 bases, with 19 bases between the two germline ends. The CDR3 DNA is TGTGCCAGCACCACACCGTCGAATGGCCTCACAGATACGCAGTATTTT. Its translation is CASTTPSNGLTDTQYF.

This sequence joins TRBV5-4 and TRBJ1-1; 9 bases are a match to TRBD1. Unmatched junction bases numbered 2, after V lost 1 base and J lost 1 base. The CDR3 has 15 residues. Germline V gene lookup returns CDR1 SGHNT and CDR2 YYREEE (reference sequence). Written as DNA, the CDR3 is TGTGCCAGCAGCTTGCTACAGGGGGCGAACACTGAAGCTTTCTTT. Residues: CASSLLQGANTEAFF. The variable domain in full, completed from reference TRBV5-4 and TRBJ1-1, reads ETGVTQSPTHLIKTRGQQVTLRCSSQSGHNTVSWYQQALGQGPQFIFQYYREEENGRGNFPPRFSGLQFPNYSSELNVNALELDDSALYLCASSLLQGANTEAFFGQGTRLTVV.

The chain joins TRBV5-1 to TRBJ2-3; tentatively, D is TRBD1 (6 bases). Germline V CDR1 and CDR2: SGHRS, YFSETQ. The CDR3 consists of 14 residues. The germline V and J ends were trimmed by 4 bases and 0 bases, with 9 bases remaining between them. CDR3: CASSPDRSTDTQYF. The CDR3 DNA reads TGCGCCAGCAGCCCTGACAGGAGCACAGATACGCAGTATTTT.

The rearrangement joins TRBV6-5 to TRBJ2-7, with 10 bases matching TRBD2. The V gene end was trimmed by 6 bases and the J gene end by 1 base; junction bases not matched to a gene: 6. Germline values: CDR1 MNHEY, CDR2 SVGAGI. This CDR3 region has 15 residues. The CDR3 coding sequence is TGTGCCAGCAGCACCGGGACTAGCGCTTCCTACGAGCAGTACGTC. This gives the protein CASSTGTSASYEQYV.

In nucleotides, the CDR3 is TGTGCCAGCAAAACTAGTACGAACGTAGGGGAGCTGTTTTTT. Its translation is CASKTSTNVGELFF. The gene calls are TRBV6-5 and TRBJ2-2, with TRBD2 as a possible D gene (5 bases). Trimming left V 7 bases short and J 8 bases short, with 17 bases between. CDR3 length: 14 amino acids. CDR1 MNHEY and CDR2 SVGAGI come from the germline V gene.

The chain uses TRBV19 and TRBJ1-6; 9 bases fit TRBD1. CDR1 and CDR2 from the germline V gene are LNHDA and SQIVND (reference sequence). Trimming took 4 bases from V and 5 from J; bases not matched to a gene: 6. CDR3 length equals 16 residues. The CDR3 protein is CASSTDRGGDNSPLHF. CDR3 DNA: TGTGCCAGTAGTACGGACAGGGGCGGCGATAATTCACCCCTCCACTTT.